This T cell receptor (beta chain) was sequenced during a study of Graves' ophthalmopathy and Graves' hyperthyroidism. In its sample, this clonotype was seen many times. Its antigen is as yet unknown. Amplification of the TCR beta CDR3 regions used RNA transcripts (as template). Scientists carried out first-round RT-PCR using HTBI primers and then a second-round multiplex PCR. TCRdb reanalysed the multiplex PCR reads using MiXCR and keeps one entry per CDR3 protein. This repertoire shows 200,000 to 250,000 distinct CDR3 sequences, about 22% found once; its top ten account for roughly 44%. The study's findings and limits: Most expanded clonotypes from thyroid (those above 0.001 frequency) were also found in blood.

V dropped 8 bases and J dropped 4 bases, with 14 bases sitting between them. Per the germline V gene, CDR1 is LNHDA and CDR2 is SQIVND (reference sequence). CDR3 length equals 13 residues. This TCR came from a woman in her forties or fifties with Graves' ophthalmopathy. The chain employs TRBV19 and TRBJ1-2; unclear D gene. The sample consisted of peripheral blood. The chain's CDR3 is CASRQRLSYGYTF. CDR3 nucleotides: TGTGCCAGTCGCCAGCGACTAAGCTATGGCTACACCTTC.